This TCR beta chain was identified during a study of response to subunit inactivated influenza vaccine. TCRdb independently ran MiXCR on the RT-PCR reads; one entry per CDR3 protein. This table has under 200,000 distinct CDR3 sequences, roughly a tenth appearing once. This clonotype was found many times. Its target is unknown. Study-wide points: Authors suggested few new T cells are recruited by each seasonal influenza vaccination.

With 5 bases clipped from V and 0 bases from J, the junction kept 0 bases outside the gene matches. Germline CDR1 and CDR2: SGHTS and YDEGEE. The CDR3 length is 14 residues. The TCR originated in a man aged 45-65 years who received an inactivated influenza vaccine. The chain links TRBV5-8 to TRBJ2-5; the match to TRBD1 covers 11 bases. This specimen was non-naive T cells sorted from PBMCs, taken roughly 45 days after vaccination. The chain's CDR3 is CASRDRGHQETQYF. DNA of the CDR3: TGTGCCAGCAGGGACAGGGGGCACCAAGAGACCCAGTACTTC.